A selection of T cell receptor beta chains follows, all from one sample in a study of cytomegalovirus exposure and HLA in healthy donors. The data were produced by immunoSEQ multiplex PCR, yet TCRdb's version contains in-frame clones alone and is incomplete. The sample has about 89,000 clones, 60% to 80% seen once. Material for sequencing was PBMCs. All receptors come from a man aged 30 to 45 in good health and CMV-seronegative. Both conserved end residues are part of each CDR3. The order of the fields is J gene, D gene, V gene, clone size, CDR3 protein, CDR3 DNA. D genes are given only for firm matches. Rows may omit the clone size; those that give it use once, few, many or a size class.

j_call: TRBJ1-2; d_call: NA; v_call: TRBV28; clone_size: few; cdr3_aa: CASSQGNNYGYTF; cdr3_nt: TGTGCCAGCAGTCAGGGGAATAACTATGGCTACACCTTC
j_call: TRBJ2-1; d_call: TRBD1; v_call: TRBV6-4; clone_size: NA; cdr3_aa: CASSDSTGGNEQFF; cdr3_nt: TGTGCCAGCAGTGACTCGACAGGGGGCAATGAGCAGTTCTTC
j_call: TRBJ1-5; d_call: NA; v_call: TRBV18; clone_size: NA; cdr3_aa: CASSPGPMNQPQHF; cdr3_nt: TGTGCCAGCTCACCAGGGCCGATGAATCAGCCCCAGCATTTT
j_call: TRBJ2-7; d_call: TRBD1; v_call: TRBV18; clone_size: few; cdr3_aa: CASSTGTGSYEQYF; cdr3_nt: TGTGCCAGCTCAACCGGGACAGGGTCCTACGAGCAGTACTTC
j_call: TRBJ2-5; d_call: NA; v_call: TRBV30; clone_size: NA; cdr3_aa: CAWSVIRQAQYF; cdr3_nt: TGTGCCTGGAGTGTTATTAGACAGGCCCAGTACTTC
j_call: TRBJ1-4; d_call: NA; v_call: TRBV30; clone_size: NA; cdr3_aa: CAWSPVATNEKLFF; cdr3_nt: TGTGCCTGGAGTCCGGTTGCGACTAATGAAAAACTGTTTTTT
j_call: TRBJ1-5; d_call: TRBD1; v_call: TRBV10-2; clone_size: NA; cdr3_aa: CASTGQENVQPQHF; cdr3_nt: TGCGCCAGCACCGGACAGGAGAACGTCCAGCCCCAGCATTTT
j_call: TRBJ1-5; d_call: NA; v_call: TRBV19; clone_size: NA; cdr3_aa: CASRRQEGVSNQPQHF; cdr3_nt: TGTGCCAGTCGTAGGCAGGAAGGGGTAAGCAATCAGCCCCAGCATTTT
j_call: TRBJ2-7; d_call: NA; v_call: TRBV7-2; clone_size: once; cdr3_aa: CASSFRDSSFYEQYF; cdr3_nt: TGTGCCAGCAGCTTCCGGGACTCATCTTTTTACGAGCAGTACTTC
j_call: TRBJ1-1; d_call: TRBD1; v_call: TRBV29-1; clone_size: NA; cdr3_aa: CSVEEQGDTEAFF; cdr3_nt: TGCAGCGTTGAAGAACAGGGGGACACTGAAGCTTTCTTT
j_call: TRBJ2-3; d_call: NA; v_call: TRBV2; clone_size: NA; cdr3_aa: CASSESWQGAGTDTQYF; cdr3_nt: TGTGCCAGCAGTGAGAGTTGGCAGGGTGCTGGCACAGATACGCAGTATTTT
j_call: TRBJ2-7; d_call: NA; v_call: TRBV5-4; clone_size: few; cdr3_aa: CASRPGGLGDYEQYF; cdr3_nt: TGTGCCAGCAGACCGGGTGGGCTCGGGGACTACGAGCAGTACTTC
j_call: TRBJ2-1; d_call: TRBD1; v_call: TRBV5-5; clone_size: NA; cdr3_aa: CASSPNDRQGFLYEQFF; cdr3_nt: TGTGCCAGCAGCCCCAACGACAGACAGGGCTTCCTTTATGAGCAGTTCTTC
j_call: TRBJ1-3; d_call: TRBD1; v_call: TRBV7-6; clone_size: NA; cdr3_aa: CASSLVAGTGASGNTIYF; cdr3_nt: TGTGCCAGCAGCTTAGTAGCCGGGACAGGGGCTTCTGGAAACACCATATATTTT